Listed below are T cell receptor beta chains from one sample, sequenced in a study of T-cell reconstitution after alpha-beta-depleted transplantation in children. TCRdb called the PCR reads again in MiXCR, with one record for every CDR3 protein. The repertoire has about 200,000 distinct CDR3 sequences, 6.3% of them found once; the top ten carry about 5%. The sample was PBMCs, taken before TCRalphabeta/CD19-depleted stem cell transplant. The receptor source for this set is a girl under two years old with combined immunodeficiency, due to receive a stem cell transplant. CDR3s include the opening cysteine and the closing phenylalanine or tryptophan. D genes are given only for firm matches. Not all rows give a size; the values are once, few, many and, for expanded clones, a class.

J,D,size,V,DNA,CDR3
TRBJ2-4,NA,many,TRBV28,TGTGCCAGCAGTTTAGGGGGCATCCTAGCCAAAAACATTCAGTACTTC,CASSLGGILAKNIQYF
TRBJ2-1,TRBD1,many,TRBV6-2/TRBV6-3,TGTGCCAGCAGTTACTCGATCATCTTTACACAGGGGGGCAATGAGCAGTTCTTC,CASSYSIIFTQGGNEQFF
TRBJ2-3,TRBD2,many,TRBV6-1,TGTGCCAGCAGCCTGGCGGGAGGGATCCACGGGACGCAGTATTTT,CASSLAGGIHGTQYF
TRBJ2-7,NA,few,TRBV5-5,TGTGCCAGCAGCTTGGAGTCAGACCTAGGCGAGCAGTACTTC,CASSLESDLGEQYF
TRBJ2-2,NA,many,TRBV29-1,TGCAGCGTTGAAGATCTGGGGATACAGAACACCGGGGAGCTGTTTTTT,CSVEDLGIQNTGELFF
TRBJ2-5,NA,many,TRBV3-1,TGTGCCAGCAGCCCGACTAGAAGGTTAACAAAGACCCAGTACTTC,CASSPTRRLTKTQYF
TRBJ2-1,TRBD2,many,TRBV29-1,TGCAGCGTTGAGACTAGCGCCCTACCGGGGGCTAATGAGCAGTTCTTC,CSVETSALPGANEQFF
TRBJ1-2,NA,many,TRBV28,TGTGCCAGCAGTTTAGCAGGGCAGCCTCTATATGGCTACACCTTC,CASSLAGQPLYGYTF
TRBJ2-1,NA,many,TRBV28,TGTGCCAGCAGTACAGAGGGGTACGGCTATGAGCAGTTCTTC,CASSTEGYGYEQFF
TRBJ2-5,TRBD2,many,TRBV2,TGTGCCAGCAGTGAGACCAGGGAGGGTGAGACCCAGTACTTC,CASSETREGETQYF
TRBJ2-1,NA,NA,TRBV29-1,TGCAGCGTTATAGCGGTAAACAACAATGAGCAGTTCTTC,CSVIAVNNNEQFF
TRBJ2-7,TRBD1,few,TRBV20-1,TGCAGTGCTGACCGGGACAGCTACGAGCAGTACTTC,CSADRDSYEQYF
TRBJ1-2,NA,many,TRBV6-5,TGTGCCACCCGAATACTGACGGACGGGATCTATGGCTACACCTTC,CATRILTDGIYGYTF
TRBJ2-7,NA,many,TRBV21-1,TGTGCCAGCAGGGACAGGGGTTTTGCCTCCCTCTACGAGCAGTACTTC,CASRDRGFASLYEQYF
TRBJ2-7,TRBD2,few,TRBV12-3/TRBV12-4,TGTGCCAGCAGTCCGGCGGCGGGGGGGGAGCAGTACTTC,CASSPAAGGEQYF
TRBJ2-5,NA,many,TRBV5-1,TGCGCCAGCAGCTTGGCAAACAGTCGAGTCCAAGAGACCCAGTACTTC,CASSLANSRVQETQYF
TRBJ1-1,NA,many,TRBV7-8,TGTGCCAGCAGCTTAGATCCGGGACTGAACACTGAAGCTTTCTTT,CASSLDPGLNTEAFF
TRBJ2-5,TRBD1,many,TRBV5-1,TGCGCCAGCAGCTTGTTCCCCGGGGACAGCATCGGATGGGGCGGAGAGACCCAGTACTTC,CASSLFPGDSIGWGGETQYF
TRBJ2-4,NA,many,TRBV20-1,TGCAGTGCTAGAGTCGTAGATACAGGGAGAGGAGCCAAAAACATTCAGTACTTC,CSARVVDTGRGAKNIQYF
TRBJ2-5,TRBD2,many,TRBV29-1,TGCAGCGTTGGGGGACTAGCAGAGGAGACCCAGTACTTC,CSVGGLAEETQYF
TRBJ2-5,NA,many,TRBV10-2,TGCGCCAGCAGGGCGGCTAGATTGACCCAAGAGACCCAGTACTTC,CASRAARLTQETQYF
TRBJ2-3,TRBD2,many,TRBV2,TGTGCCAGCGGAGATTCATTGCGGGGGGGCCCAGATACGCAGTATTTT,CASGDSLRGGPDTQYF
TRBJ1-6,TRBD1,NA,TRBV3-1,TGTGCCAGCAGCCACGGGACAGGGGCAGGAAATTCACCCCTCCACTTT,CASSHGTGAGNSPLHF
TRBJ2-7,NA,many,TRBV4-2,TGTGCCAGCAGTCCCGGGACGTCCCCCTACGAGCAGTACTTC,CASSPGTSPYEQYF